This passage covers 15 T cell receptor beta chains from one sample sequenced in a study of T cell responses to AZD1222 COVID-19 vaccine. The data were produced by immunoSEQ multiplex PCR, yet TCRdb's version contains in-frame clones alone and is incomplete. This table has approximately 120,000 clones, roughly 90% appearing once. The specimen was peripheral blood, collected 28 days after the second AZD1222 dose. The receptor source for this set is an adult who received the AZD1222 COVID-19 vaccine.

This clone occurred a few times. The rearrangement links TRBV24-1 to TRBJ2-7, with D unresolved. This CDR3 comprises 14 residues. V was trimmed by 3 bases and J by 2 bases, leaving 10 bases between them. Per germline, CDR1 KGHDR and CDR2 SFDVKD. The CDR3 DNA follows: TGTGCCACCAGTGATCCGGACGTCACCTACGAGCAGTACTTC. Its protein product is CATSDPDVTYEQYF.

This clone was counted once. The chain employs TRBV28 and TRBJ1-5; tentative D call: TRBD1 (5 bases). CDR3 size: 13 residues. Trimming left V 8 bases short and J 0 bases short, with 8 bases between. From germline, CDR1 is MDHEN and CDR2 SYDVKM. DNA for the CDR3: TGTGCCAGCCGGGACTATAGCAATCAGCCCCAGCATTTT. Encoded protein: CASRDYSNQPQHF.

The chain has TRBV2 and TRBJ2-1; D ambiguous. Germline values: CDR1 SNHLY, CDR2 FYNNEI. The V end lost 7 bases, the J end lost 7 bases, and 11 bases lay between the germline ends. The CDR3 has 12 amino acids. The CDR3 nucleotides are TGTGCCAGCAAGTCGGACGGGAATGAGCAGTTCTTC. Its translation is CASKSDGNEQFF.

The chain is built from TRBV7-2 and TRBJ2-5; no clear D. CDR1 is SGHTA and CDR2 is FQGNSA in the germline V gene. V dropped 0 bases and J dropped 1 base, with 6 bases sitting between them. The CDR3 spans 14 residues. The CDR3 reads CASSLAGSQETQYF. DNA for the CDR3: TGTGCCAGCAGCTTAGCGGGTTCCCAAGAGACCCAGTACTTC.

The chain links TRBV25-1 to TRBJ1-5; D is undetermined. With 5 bases removed from V and 4 bases from J, the gap between germline ends came to 15 bases. This CDR3 comprises 15 residues. In germline, CDR1 is MGHDK, CDR2 SYGVNS. The CDR3 DNA is TGTGCCAGCAGTCAGTTGGGGTGCCGAAATCAGCCCCAGCATTTT. This gives the protein CASSQLGCRNQPQHF. Supplemented by reference TRBV25-1 and TRBJ1-5, the full variable domain reads EADIYQTPRYLVIGTGKKITLECSQTMGHDKMYWYQQDPGMELHLIHYSYGVNSTEKGDLSSESTVSRIRTEHFPLTLESARPSHTSQYLCASSQLGCRNQPQHFGDGTRLSIL.

The chain uses TRBV4-3 and TRBJ1-5; the match to TRBD1 covers 8 bases. From germline, CDR1 is LGHNA and CDR2 YSLEER. The ends lost 0 bases at V and 2 bases at J; junction bases unmatched: 9. The CDR3 has 18 amino acids. This CDR3 is CASSQDLVTGEGNQPQHF. CDR3 coding DNA: TGCGCCAGCAGCCAAGATTTAGTGACAGGGGAGGGCAATCAGCCCCAGCATTTT.

The V call is TRBV2, the J call TRBJ2-5; no firm D call. The CDR3 is made up of 12 amino acids. The germline gives CDR1 SNHLY, CDR2 FYNNEI. V lost 3 bases and J lost 3, with 5 bases in between. The CDR3, as DNA: TGTGCCAGCAGTGACCTTGAAGAGACCCAGTACTTC. This sequence encodes CASSDLEETQYF.

The CDR3 sequence is CSASTGGYTEAFF. CDR3 DNA: TGCAGTGCTAGTACAGGGGGCTACACTGAAGCTTTCTTT. The chain has TRBV20-1 and TRBJ1-1; 9 bases are a match to TRBD1. Germline values: CDR1 DFQATT, CDR2 SNEGSKA (reference sequence). V lost 3 bases, J lost 3 bases, and 2 bases stayed unmatched. CDR3 length: 13 residues.

CDR3 protein: CASSKGRTGGGNTEAFF. The CDR3 bases are TGTGCCAGCAGCAAAGGAAGGACAGGCGGCGGGAACACTGAAGCTTTCTTT. The V gene is TRBV21-1, the J gene TRBJ1-1; the D call TRBD1 from the table was never checked on the DNA. TRBV21-1 is tagged as a pseudogene. The CDR3 is 17 residues long.

The V gene is TRBV5-5, the J gene TRBJ1-2; tentative D call: TRBD1 (5 bases). The CDR3 runs to 18 residues. V was trimmed by 4 bases and J by 2 bases, leaving 24 bases between them. CDR1 is SGHKS and CDR2 is YYEKEE in the germline V gene (reference sequence). The CDR3 protein is CASSPGTPRAIMNYGYTF. CDR3 DNA: TGTGCCAGCAGCCCGGGGACCCCCCGGGCCATAATGAACTATGGCTACACCTTC.

The chain links TRBV3-1 (or the pseudogene TRBV3-2) to TRBJ2-5, with TRBD2 identical over 11 bases. The CDR3 is 16 residues long. The germline V gene encodes CDR1 LGHDT and CDR2 YNNKEL (reference sequence). V shed 1 base and J 5 bases; nucleotides not matched to a gene: 6. The CDR3 DNA follows: TGTGCCAGCAGCCAAGTCACTAGCGGGAGTGGGGAGACCCAGTACTTC. Its protein product is CASSQVTSGSGETQYF.

V usage is TRBV6-5 and J usage is TRBJ1-5; no clear D. V was clipped by 6 bases and J by 0 bases, with 9 bases between them. The V gene's germline CDR1 is MNHEY and CDR2 SVGAGI. The CDR3 loop spans 14 amino acids. CDR3 coding DNA: TGTGCCAGCAGAAGCCTTTATAGCAATCAGCCCCAGCATTTT. This encodes CASRSLYSNQPQHF.

The J gene is TRBJ1-5, the V gene TRBV6-5; D is unresolved. This CDR3 contains 15 residues. CDR1 is MNHEY, CDR2 SVGAGI, per germline. Trimming removed 6 bases from V and 0 bases from J, with 12 bases in between. The CDR3 sequence: CASRLEGNSNQPQHF. CDR3 DNA: TGTGCCAGCAGGTTGGAAGGTAATAGCAATCAGCCCCAGCATTTT.

The CDR3 bases are TGTGCCAGCAGCGGGAAGGGTTCTGGGCGGGACTATGGCTACACCTTC. Translating it yields CASSGKGSGRDYGYTF. The genes are TRBV9 and TRBJ1-2; D is ambiguous. Trimming left V 3 bases short and J 3 bases short, with 18 bases between. Germline CDR1 is SGDLS and CDR2 is YYNGEE. The CDR3 contains 16 residues.

The chain recombines TRBV28 with TRBJ1-4; the D gene is possibly TRBD1 (5 bases). V lost 3 bases and J 8 bases, leaving 16 bases between the germline ends. The germline CDR1 and CDR2 sequences are MDHEN and SYDVKM. The CDR3 is 15 amino acids. CDR3 nucleotide sequence: TGTGCCAGCAGTTTCGGGGGTTCCGAGTTCGAAAAACTGTTTTTT. Protein sequence: CASSFGGSEFEKLFF.